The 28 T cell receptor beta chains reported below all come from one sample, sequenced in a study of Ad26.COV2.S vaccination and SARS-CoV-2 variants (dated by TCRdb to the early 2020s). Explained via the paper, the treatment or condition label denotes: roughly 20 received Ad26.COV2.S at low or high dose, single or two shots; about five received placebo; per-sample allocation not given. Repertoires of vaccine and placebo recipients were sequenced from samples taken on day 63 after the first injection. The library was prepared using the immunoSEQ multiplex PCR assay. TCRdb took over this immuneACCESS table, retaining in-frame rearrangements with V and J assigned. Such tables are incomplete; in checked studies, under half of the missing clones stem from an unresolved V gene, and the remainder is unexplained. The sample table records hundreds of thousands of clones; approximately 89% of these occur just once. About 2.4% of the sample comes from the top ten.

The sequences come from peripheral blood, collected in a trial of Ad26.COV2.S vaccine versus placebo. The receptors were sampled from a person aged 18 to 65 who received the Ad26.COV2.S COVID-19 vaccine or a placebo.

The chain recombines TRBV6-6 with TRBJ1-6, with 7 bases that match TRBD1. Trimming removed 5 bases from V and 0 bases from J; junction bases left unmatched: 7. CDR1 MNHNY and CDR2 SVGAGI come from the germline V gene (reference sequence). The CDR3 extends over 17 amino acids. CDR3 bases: TGTGCCAGCAGTCCCCAGGGACAGTACTCCTATAATTCACCCCTCCACTTT. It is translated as CASSPQGQYSYNSPLHF.

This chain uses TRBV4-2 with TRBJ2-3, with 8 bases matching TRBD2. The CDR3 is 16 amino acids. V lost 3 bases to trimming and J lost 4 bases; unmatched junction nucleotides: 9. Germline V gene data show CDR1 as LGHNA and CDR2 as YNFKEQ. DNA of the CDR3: TGTGCCAGCAGCCAGAGGACTAGCCCGGGTGCAGATACGCAGTATTTT. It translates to CASSQRTSPGADTQYF.

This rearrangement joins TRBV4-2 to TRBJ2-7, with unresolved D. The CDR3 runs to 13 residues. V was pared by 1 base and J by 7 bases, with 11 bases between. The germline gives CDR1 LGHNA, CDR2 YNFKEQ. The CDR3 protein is CASSQGAYSEQYF. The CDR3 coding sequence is TGTGCCAGCAGCCAAGGCGCCTACTCGGAGCAGTACTTC.

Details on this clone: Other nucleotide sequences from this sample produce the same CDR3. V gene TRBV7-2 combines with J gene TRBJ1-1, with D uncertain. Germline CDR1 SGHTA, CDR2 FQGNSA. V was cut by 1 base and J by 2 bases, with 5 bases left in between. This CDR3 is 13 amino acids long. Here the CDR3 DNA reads TGTGCCAGCAGCTTAGACAGAAACACTGAAGCTTTCTTT. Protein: CASSLDRNTEAFF.

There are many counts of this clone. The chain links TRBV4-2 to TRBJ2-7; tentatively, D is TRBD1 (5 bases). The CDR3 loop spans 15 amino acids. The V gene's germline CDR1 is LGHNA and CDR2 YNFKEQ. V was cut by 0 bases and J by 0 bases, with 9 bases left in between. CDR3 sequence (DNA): TGTGCCAGCAGCCAAGAAGGAGACAGCTCCTACGAGCAGTACTTC. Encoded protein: CASSQEGDSSYEQYF.

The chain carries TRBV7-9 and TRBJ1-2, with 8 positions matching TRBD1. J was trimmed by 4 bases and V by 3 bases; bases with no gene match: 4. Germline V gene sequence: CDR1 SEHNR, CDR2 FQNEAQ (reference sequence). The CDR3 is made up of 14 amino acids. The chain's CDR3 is CASSFSDRVYGYTF. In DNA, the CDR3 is TGTGCCAGCAGCTTCTCGGACAGGGTCTATGGCTACACCTTC.

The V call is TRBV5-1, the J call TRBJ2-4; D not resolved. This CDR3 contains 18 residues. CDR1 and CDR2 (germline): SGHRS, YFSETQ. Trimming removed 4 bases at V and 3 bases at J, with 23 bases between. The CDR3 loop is CASSGPHYTPLGKNIQYF. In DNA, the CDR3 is TGCGCCAGCAGCGGCCCCCATTATACTCCGCTGGGCAAAAACATTCAGTACTTC. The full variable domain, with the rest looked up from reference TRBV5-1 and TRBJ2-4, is KAGVTQTPRYLIKTRGQQVTLSCSPISGHRSVSWYQQTPGQGLQFLFEYFSETQRNKGNFPGRFSGRQFSNSRSEMNVSTLELGDSALYLCASSGPHYTPLGKNIQYFGAGTRLSVL.

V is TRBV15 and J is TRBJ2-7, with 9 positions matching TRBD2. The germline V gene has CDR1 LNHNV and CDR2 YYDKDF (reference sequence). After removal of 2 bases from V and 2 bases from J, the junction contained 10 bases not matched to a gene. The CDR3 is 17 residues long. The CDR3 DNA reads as TGTGCCACCAGCAGAACATCAGCGGGAGGTGGCCCCTACGAGCAGTACGTC. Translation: CATSRTSAGGGPYEQYV.

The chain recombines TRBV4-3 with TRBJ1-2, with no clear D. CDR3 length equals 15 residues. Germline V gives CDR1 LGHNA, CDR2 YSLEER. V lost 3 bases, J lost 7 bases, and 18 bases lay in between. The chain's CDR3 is CASSQEPSWGLGYTF. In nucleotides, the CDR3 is TGCGCCAGCAGCCAGGAACCGTCATGGGGTCTTGGCTACACCTTC.

CDR3 bases: TGTGCCAGTAGTATTCGCGGGGGCGCGAACTATGGCTACACCTTC. This encodes CASSIRGGANYGYTF. The chain couples TRBV19 to TRBJ1-2; D is possibly TRBD1 (6 bases). V was clipped by 3 bases and J by 2 bases, with 13 bases between them. The CDR3 totals 15 residues. The germline V gene encodes CDR1 LNHDA and CDR2 SQIVND (reference sequence).

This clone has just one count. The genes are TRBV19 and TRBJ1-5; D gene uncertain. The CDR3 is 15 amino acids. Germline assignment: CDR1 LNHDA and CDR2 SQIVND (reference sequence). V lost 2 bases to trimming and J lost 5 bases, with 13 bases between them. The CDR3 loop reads CASSIPRFEHQPQHF. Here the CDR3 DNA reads TGTGCCAGTAGTATACCCAGGTTTGAGCATCAGCCCCAGCATTTT.

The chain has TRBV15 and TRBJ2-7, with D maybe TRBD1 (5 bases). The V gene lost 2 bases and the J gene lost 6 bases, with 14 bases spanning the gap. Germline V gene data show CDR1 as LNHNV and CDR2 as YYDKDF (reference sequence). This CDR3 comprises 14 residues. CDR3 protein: CATSRPTGPREQYF. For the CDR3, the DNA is TGTGCCACCAGCAGACCCACAGGACCACGCGAGCAGTACTTC.

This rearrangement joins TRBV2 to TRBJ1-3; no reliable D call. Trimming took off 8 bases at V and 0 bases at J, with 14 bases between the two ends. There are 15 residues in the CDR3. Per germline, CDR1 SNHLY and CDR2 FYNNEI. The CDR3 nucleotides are TGTGCCAGCTCGGGGAGAATAGCCTCTGGAAACACCATATATTTT. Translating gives CASSGRIASGNTIYF.

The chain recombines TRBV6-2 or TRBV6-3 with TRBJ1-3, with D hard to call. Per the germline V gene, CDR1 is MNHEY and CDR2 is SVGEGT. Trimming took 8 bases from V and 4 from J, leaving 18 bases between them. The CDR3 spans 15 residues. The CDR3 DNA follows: TGTGCCAGCGGCCCCCCAGGAAGGGCCGGAAACACCATATATTTT. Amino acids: CASGPPGRAGNTIYF.

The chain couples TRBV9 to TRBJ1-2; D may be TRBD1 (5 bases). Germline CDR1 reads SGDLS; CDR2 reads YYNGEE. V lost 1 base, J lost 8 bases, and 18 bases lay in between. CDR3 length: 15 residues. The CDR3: CASSVSQGKSGGYTF. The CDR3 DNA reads TGTGCCAGCAGCGTATCTCAGGGCAAGTCGGGGGGCTACACCTTC.

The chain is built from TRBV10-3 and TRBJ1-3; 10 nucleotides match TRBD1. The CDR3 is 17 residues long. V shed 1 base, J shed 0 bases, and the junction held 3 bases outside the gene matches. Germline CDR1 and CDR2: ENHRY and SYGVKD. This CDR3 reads CAISEWTGGFSGNTIYF. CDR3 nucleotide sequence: TGTGCCATCAGTGAGTGGACAGGGGGTTTCTCTGGAAACACCATATATTTT.

CDR3: CASSVAEGQPPLALADSPLHF. Written as DNA, the CDR3 is TGTGCCAGCAGCGTAGCCGAAGGACAGCCTCCCCTTGCTCTGGCTGATTCACCCCTCCACTTT. This chain connects TRBV9 to TRBJ1-6, with D possibly being TRBD1 (6 bases). The CDR3 contains 21 residues. Trimming removed 0 bases at V and 8 bases at J, with 30 bases between. The germline V gene encodes CDR1 SGDLS and CDR2 YYNGEE.

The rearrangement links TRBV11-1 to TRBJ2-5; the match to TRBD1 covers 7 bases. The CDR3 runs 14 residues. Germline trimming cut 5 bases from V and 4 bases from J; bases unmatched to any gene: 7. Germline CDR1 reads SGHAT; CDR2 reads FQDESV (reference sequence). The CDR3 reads CASSAQGWGETQYF. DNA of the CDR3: TGTGCCAGCAGCGCACAGGGGTGGGGAGAGACCCAGTACTTC.

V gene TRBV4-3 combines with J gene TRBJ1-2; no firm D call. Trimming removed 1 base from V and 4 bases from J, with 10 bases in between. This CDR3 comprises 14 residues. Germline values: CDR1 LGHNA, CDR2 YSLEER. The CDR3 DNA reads TGCGCCAGCAGCCAAGTAAGAGCTTTCTATGGCTACACCTTC. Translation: CASSQVRAFYGYTF.

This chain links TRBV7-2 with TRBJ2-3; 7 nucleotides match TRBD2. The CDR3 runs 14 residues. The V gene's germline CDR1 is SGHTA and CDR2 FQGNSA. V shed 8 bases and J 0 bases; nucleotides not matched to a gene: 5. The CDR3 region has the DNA TGTGCCAGCGCCCGCGGGAGAAGCACAGATACGCAGTATTTT. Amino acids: CASARGRSTDTQYF.

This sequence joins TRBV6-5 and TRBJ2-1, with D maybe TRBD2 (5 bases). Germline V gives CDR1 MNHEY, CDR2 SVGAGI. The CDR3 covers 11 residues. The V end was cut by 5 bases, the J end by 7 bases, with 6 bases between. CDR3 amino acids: CASSKRNEQFF. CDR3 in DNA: TGTGCCAGCAGTAAGCGGAATGAGCAGTTCTTC.

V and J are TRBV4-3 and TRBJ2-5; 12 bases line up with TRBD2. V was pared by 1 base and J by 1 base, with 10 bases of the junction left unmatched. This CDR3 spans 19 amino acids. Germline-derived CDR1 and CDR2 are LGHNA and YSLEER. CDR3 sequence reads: CASSQVYGLAGRRQETQYF. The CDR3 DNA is TGCGCCAGCAGCCAAGTCTATGGACTAGCGGGACGACGCCAAGAGACCCAGTACTTC.

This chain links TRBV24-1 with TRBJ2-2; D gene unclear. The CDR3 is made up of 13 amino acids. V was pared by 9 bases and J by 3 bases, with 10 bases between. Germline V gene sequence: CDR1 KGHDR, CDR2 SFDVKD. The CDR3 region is CATEVGYTGELFF. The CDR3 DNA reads TGTGCCACCGAAGTGGGCTACACCGGGGAGCTGTTTTTT.

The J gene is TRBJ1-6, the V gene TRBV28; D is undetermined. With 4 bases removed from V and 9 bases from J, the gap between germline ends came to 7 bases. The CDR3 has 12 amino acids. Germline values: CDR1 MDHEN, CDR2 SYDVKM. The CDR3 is CASSSVGSPLHF. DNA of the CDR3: TGTGCCAGCAGTTCGGTGGGTTCACCCCTCCACTTT.

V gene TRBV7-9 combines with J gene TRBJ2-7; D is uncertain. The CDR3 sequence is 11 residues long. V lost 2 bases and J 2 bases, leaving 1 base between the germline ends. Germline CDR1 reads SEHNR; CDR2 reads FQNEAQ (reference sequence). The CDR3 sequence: CASSLTYEQYF. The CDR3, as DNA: TGTGCCAGCAGCTTAACCTACGAGCAGTACTTC.

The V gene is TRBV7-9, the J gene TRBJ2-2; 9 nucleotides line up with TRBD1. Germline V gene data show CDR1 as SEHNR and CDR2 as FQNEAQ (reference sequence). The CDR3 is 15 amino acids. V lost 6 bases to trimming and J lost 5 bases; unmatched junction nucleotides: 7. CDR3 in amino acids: CASRAGTGHTGELFF. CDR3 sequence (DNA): TGTGCCAGCAGGGCCGGGACAGGGCATACCGGGGAGCTGTTTTTT.

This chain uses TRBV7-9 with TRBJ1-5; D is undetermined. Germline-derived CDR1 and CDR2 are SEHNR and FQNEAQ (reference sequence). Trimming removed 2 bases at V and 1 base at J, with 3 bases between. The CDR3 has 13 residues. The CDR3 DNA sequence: TGTGCCAGCAGCTTACCCAGCAATCAGCCCCAGCATTTT. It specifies CASSLPSNQPQHF. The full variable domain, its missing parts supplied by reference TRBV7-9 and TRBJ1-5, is DTGVSQNPRHKITKRGQNVTFRCDPISEHNRLYWYRQTLGQGPEFLTYFQNEAQLEKSRLLSDRFSAERPKGSFSTLEIQRTEQGDSAMYLCASSLPSNQPQHFGDGTRLSIL.

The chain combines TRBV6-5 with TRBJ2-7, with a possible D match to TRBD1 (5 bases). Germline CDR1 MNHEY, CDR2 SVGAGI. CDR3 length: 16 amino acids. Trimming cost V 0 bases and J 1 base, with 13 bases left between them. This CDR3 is CASSYSQGRRSYEQYF. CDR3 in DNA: TGTGCCAGCAGTTACTCCCAGGGTCGGAGATCCTACGAGCAGTACTTC.